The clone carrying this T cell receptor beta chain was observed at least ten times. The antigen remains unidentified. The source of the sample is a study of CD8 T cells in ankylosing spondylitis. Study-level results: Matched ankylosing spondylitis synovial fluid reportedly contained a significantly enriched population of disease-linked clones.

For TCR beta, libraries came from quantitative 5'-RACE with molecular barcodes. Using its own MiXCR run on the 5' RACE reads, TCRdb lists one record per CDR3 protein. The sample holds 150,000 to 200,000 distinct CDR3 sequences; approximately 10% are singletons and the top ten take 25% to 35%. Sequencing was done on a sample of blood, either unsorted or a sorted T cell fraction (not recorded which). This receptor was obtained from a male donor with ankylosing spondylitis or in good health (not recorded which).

The CDR3: CASSLTAGEGTGELFF. The CDR3 bases are TGCGCCAGCAGCTTGACCGCGGGAGAAGGCACCGGGGAGCTGTTTTTT. This chain uses TRBV5-1 with TRBJ2-2; TRBD2 agrees at 7 bases. The CDR3 extends over 16 amino acids. V gave up 1 base and J gave up 4 bases; unmatched junction bases: 7. From germline, CDR1 is SGHRS and CDR2 YFSETQ.